Listed below are T cell receptor beta chains from one sample, sequenced in a study of a mutant IDH1 vaccine in newly diagnosed glioma. Clones were read by immunoSEQ multiplex PCR, and TCRdb kept only the in-frame ones, dropping some. Here the sample spans fewer than 75,000 clones, around 84% being singletons. Their antigen targets remain unknown. Specimen: PBMCs, collected from a glioma patient whose treatment included an IDH1 peptide vaccine. All receptors come from a woman aged 45-59 years with glioma. Each CDR3 is given with its conserved first and last residue. The D gene is left open where the match is weak. Size tells how often a clone was seen (once, few, many) or the class of an expanded clone, and some rows leave it out.

size,J,V,D,CDR3,DNA
NA,TRBJ2-5,TRBV6-5,TRBD2,CASSKNPSGETQYF,TGTGCCAGCAGTAAAAATCCTAGCGGGGAGACCCAGTACTTC
NA,TRBJ1-5,TRBV9,TRBD1,CASSVGTVNQPQHF,TGTGCCAGCAGCGTGGGGACAGTTAATCAGCCCCAGCATTTT
NA,TRBJ1-2,TRBV6-4,NA,CASSDSTLQARTYGYTF,TGTGCCAGCAGTGACTCTACACTTCAGGCTAGAACTTATGGCTACACCTTC
NA,TRBJ1-1,TRBV19,TRBD1,CAITGTGANTEAFF,TGTGCCATAACCGGGACAGGGGCGAACACTGAAGCTTTCTTT
NA,TRBJ2-7,TRBV5-1,TRBD1,CASSLLGQGNYEQYF,TGCGCCAGCAGCCTTCTGGGACAGGGGAATTACGAGCAGTACTTC
NA,TRBJ2-5,TRBV7-2,NA,CASSWASRETQYF,TGTGCCAGCAGCTGGGCGAGTCGGGAGACCCAGTACTTC
few,TRBJ1-1,TRBV29-1,NA,CSVEDRTGNTEAFF,TGCAGCGTTGAAGATCGTACAGGGAACACTGAAGCTTTCTTT
NA,TRBJ1-1,TRBV5-1,NA,CASKGETEAFF,TGCGCCAGCAAGGGGGAGACTGAAGCTTTCTTT
NA,TRBJ2-3,TRBV7-2,TRBD2,CASSLGGGGPDTQYF,TGTGCCAGCAGCTTAGGCGGGGGGGGTCCAGATACGCAGTATTTT
NA,TRBJ1-6,TRBV18,TRBD1,CASSPSMRGTGAPLHF,TGTGCCAGCTCACCATCCATGCGCGGGACAGGGGCACCCCTCCACTTT
NA,TRBJ2-7,TRBV15,NA,CATSSGGADEQYF,TGTGCCACCAGCAGTGGGGGGGCGGACGAGCAGTACTTC
NA,TRBJ2-6,TRBV9,NA,CASSVRPREAGANVLTF,TGTGCCAGCAGCGTACGCCCCAGGGAGGCTGGGGCCAACGTCCTGACTTTC
once,TRBJ1-4,TRBV5-1,TRBD1,CASSLWTGGDEKLFF,TGCGCCAGCAGCCTTTGGACAGGGGGCGATGAAAAACTGTTTTTT
NA,TRBJ2-5,TRBV7-3,NA,CASSLIGGVGETQYF,TGTGCCAGCAGCCTAATCGGTGGGGTAGGGGAGACCCAGTACTTC
NA,TRBJ2-7,TRBV5-4,NA,CASSFAQGSSYEQYF,TGTGCCAGCAGCTTTGCACAGGGTTCTTCCTACGAGCAGTACTTC
NA,TRBJ2-1,TRBV6-5,TRBD1,CASSSSGTGANEQFF,TGTGCCAGCAGTTCGTCCGGGACAGGGGCTAATGAGCAGTTCTTC
NA,TRBJ2-2,TRBV18,TRBD2,CASSPGLAMNTGELFF,TGTGCCAGCTCACCCGGACTAGCGATGAACACCGGGGAGCTGTTTTTT
NA,TRBJ2-7,TRBV4-1,NA,CASSQVGGYEQYF,TGCGCCAGCAGCCAGGTAGGAGGGTACGAGCAGTACTTC
NA,TRBJ1-3,TRBV6-1,NA,CASSEAAGTHF,TGTGCCAGCAGTGAAGCAGCCGGGACACATTTT
NA,TRBJ2-3,TRBV5-1,TRBD1,CASSFGTGGDTQYF,TGCGCCAGCAGCTTCGGGACAGGGGGAGATACGCAGTATTTT
NA,TRBJ2-3,TRBV10-1,NA,CASSESGGLGTDTQYF,TGCGCCAGCAGTGAGTCAGGGGGACTCGGCACAGATACGCAGTATTTT
NA,TRBJ1-1,TRBV5-1,TRBD1,CASSLENTPGGMAFF,TGCGCCAGCAGCTTGGAAAATACCCCAGGGGGGATGGCTTTCTTT
NA,TRBJ2-7,TRBV6-5,NA,CASRSVTRLAYEQYF,TGTGCCAGCAGGTCAGTTACCCGACTGGCCTACGAGCAGTACTTC
NA,TRBJ1-1,TRBV2,NA,CASSGGTEAFF,TGTGCCAGCAGTGGGGGTACTGAAGCTTTCTTT
NA,TRBJ1-4,TRBV18,NA,CASSPFRTNEKLFF,TGTGCCAGCTCACCCTTTAGGACTAATGAAAAACTGTTTTTT
few,TRBJ1-5,TRBV25-1,NA,CASGGAREPQHF,TGTGCCAGTGGTGGGGCTCGGGAGCCCCAGCATTTT
NA,TRBJ1-1,TRBV5-1,NA,CASSLEAIGNTEAFF,TGCGCCAGCAGCTTGGAAGCGATAGGAAACACTGAAGCTTTCTTT
NA,TRBJ1-4,TRBV30,NA,CAWGRVTYEKLFF,TGTGCCTGGGGTCGAGTAACCTATGAAAAACTGTTTTTT
NA,TRBJ2-5,TRBV5-1,TRBD1,CASSPRTGWETQYF,TGCGCCAGCAGCCCCAGGACAGGGTGGGAGACCCAGTACTTC
NA,TRBJ2-1,TRBV7-2,NA,CASKVAALGNNEQFF,TGTGCCAGCAAAGTTGCGGCTTTGGGGAACAATGAGCAGTTCTTC
NA,TRBJ1-1,TRBV11-2,TRBD1,CASSLDLQGEAFF,TGTGCCAGCAGCTTAGACCTCCAGGGGGAGGCTTTCTTT
NA,TRBJ1-1,TRBV6-1,NA,CASSDDSGKAFF,TGTGCCAGCAGTGACGATTCGGGAAAAGCTTTCTTT
once,TRBJ2-7,TRBV5-1,NA,CASSVGGEQYF,TGCGCCAGCAGCGTTGGAGGAGAGCAGTACTTC
NA,TRBJ1-2,TRBV19,NA,CASTQDYGYTF,TGTGCCAGTACACAAGACTATGGCTACACCTTC
NA,TRBJ2-4,TRBV14,NA,CASSQDITYNLNIQYF,TGTGCCAGCAGCCAAGATATTACCTATAACCTGAACATTCAGTACTTC
once,TRBJ1-5,TRBV27,NA,CASSPLAEILAQPQHF,TGTGCCAGCAGTCCGCTGGCAGAGATCCTTGCTCAGCCCCAGCATTTT
NA,TRBJ2-7,TRBV7-6,TRBD1,CASSSGTGYYEQYF,TGTGCCAGCAGTTCCGGGACAGGGTATTACGAGCAGTACTTC
NA,TRBJ1-2,TRBV6-5,NA,CASKRNGQNYGYTF,TGTGCCAGCAAGCGTAACGGACAGAATTATGGCTACACCTTC
NA,TRBJ2-3,TRBV7-2,NA,CASSSRRASLVGDTQYF,TGTGCCAGCAGCTCAAGAAGGGCTAGCCTTGTAGGAGATACGCAGTATTTT
once,TRBJ2-7,TRBV7-9,NA,CASSLDGGEQYF,TGTGCCAGCAGCTTAGATGGGGGGGAGCAGTACTTC